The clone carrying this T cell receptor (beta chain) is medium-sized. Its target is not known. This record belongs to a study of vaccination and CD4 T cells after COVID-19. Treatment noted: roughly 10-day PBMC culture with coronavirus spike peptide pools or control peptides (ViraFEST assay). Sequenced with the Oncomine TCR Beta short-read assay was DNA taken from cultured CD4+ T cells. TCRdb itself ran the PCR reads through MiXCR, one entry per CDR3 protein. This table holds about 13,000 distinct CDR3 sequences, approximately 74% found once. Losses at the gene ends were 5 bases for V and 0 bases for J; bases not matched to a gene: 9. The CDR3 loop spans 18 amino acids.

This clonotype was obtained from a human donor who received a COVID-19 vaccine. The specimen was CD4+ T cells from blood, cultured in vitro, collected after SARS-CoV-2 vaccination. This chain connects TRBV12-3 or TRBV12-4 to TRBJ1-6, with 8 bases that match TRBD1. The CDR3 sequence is CASSRTGRKSSYNSPLHF. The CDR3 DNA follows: TGTGCCAGCAGTCGGACAGGGAGAAAGAGCTCCTATAATTCACCCCTCCACTTT.